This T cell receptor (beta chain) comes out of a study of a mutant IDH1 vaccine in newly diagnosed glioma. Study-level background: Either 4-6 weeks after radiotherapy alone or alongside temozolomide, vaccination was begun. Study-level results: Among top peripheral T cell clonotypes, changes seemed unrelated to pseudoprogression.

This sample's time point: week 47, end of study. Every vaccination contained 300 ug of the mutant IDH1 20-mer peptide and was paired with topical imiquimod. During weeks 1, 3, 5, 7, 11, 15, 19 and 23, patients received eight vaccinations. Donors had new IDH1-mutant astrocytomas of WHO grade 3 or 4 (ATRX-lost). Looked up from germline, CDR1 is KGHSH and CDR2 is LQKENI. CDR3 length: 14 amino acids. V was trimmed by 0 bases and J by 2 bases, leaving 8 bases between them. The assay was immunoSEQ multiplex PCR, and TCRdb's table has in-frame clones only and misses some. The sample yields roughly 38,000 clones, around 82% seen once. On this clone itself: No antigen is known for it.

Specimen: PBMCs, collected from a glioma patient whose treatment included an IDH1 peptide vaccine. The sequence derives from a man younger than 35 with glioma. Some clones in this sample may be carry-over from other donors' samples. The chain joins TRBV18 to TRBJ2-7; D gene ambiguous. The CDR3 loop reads CASSPPVFAYEQYF. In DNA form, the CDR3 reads TGTGCCAGCTCACCACCTGTGTTTGCCTACGAGCAGTACTTC.